The next 27 T cell receptor beta chains were all read from a single sample in a study of cytomegalovirus exposure and HLA in healthy donors. 13 Jbeta primers and 60 Vbeta primers were used for the PCR. TCRdb keeps only in-frame clones here, not all; method: immunoSEQ multiplex PCR. The data contain some 200,000 clones, 12% of them singletons. The sequenced sample consisted of PBMCs. The receptors shown here come from a man between 45 and 60 years old in good health and CMV-seropositive.

This chain links TRBV6-1 with TRBJ2-6, with D hard to call. The CDR3 length is 14 residues. V was trimmed by 7 bases and J by 2 bases, leaving 9 bases between them. Germline values: CDR1 MNHNS, CDR2 SASEGT. Written as DNA, the CDR3 is TGTGCCAGCACCCCGAGCGCTGGGGCCAACGTCCTGACTTTC. Amino acid sequence: CASTPSAGANVLTF.

The chain couples TRBV9 to TRBJ1-1; D ambiguous. The germline V gene encodes CDR1 SGDLS and CDR2 YYNGEE. Trimming stripped 1 base from V and 11 bases from J, with 15 bases between. This CDR3 is built from 13 residues. This CDR3 is CASSVLMEGTAFF. The CDR3, as DNA: TGTGCCAGCAGCGTACTGATGGAGGGAACGGCTTTCTTT. The variable domain in full, completed from reference TRBV9 and TRBJ1-1, reads DSGVTQTPKHLITATGQRVTLRCSPRSGDLSVYWYQQSLDQGLQFLIQYYNGEERAKGNILERFSAQQFPDLHSELNLSSLELGDSALYFCASSVLMEGTAFFGQGTRLTVV.

The chain links TRBV29-1 to TRBJ2-6; TRBD1 aligns across 7 bases. The CDR3 covers 14 residues. Germline lookup yields CDR1 SQVTM and CDR2 ANQGSEA. V shed 6 bases, J shed 5 bases, and the junction held 7 bases outside the gene matches. The DNA for the CDR3 is TGCAGCGTCGCACAGGGGTCTAGGGCCAACGTCCTGACTTTC. Its translation is CSVAQGSRANVLTF.

CDR3 sequence reads: CASSFRQAPTEAFF. The CDR3 DNA sequence: TGTGCCAGCAGCTTTCGACAGGCCCCCACTGAAGCTTTCTTT. The chain joins TRBV11-3 to TRBJ1-1; weak D call: TRBD1 (6 bases). Germline CDR1 reads SGHNT; CDR2 reads YENEEA. V was shortened by 3 bases and J by 4 bases, with 12 bases between the two germline ends. This CDR3 has 14 amino acids.

This clone showed up just a few times. This CDR3 is also generated by other DNA sequences in the sample. The chain carries TRBV11-3 and TRBJ1-6; perhaps TRBD1 as D (5 bases). The germline CDR1 and CDR2 sequences are SGHNT and YENEEA. The CDR3 sequence is 15 residues long. V lost 5 bases and J 1 base, leaving 9 bases between the germline ends. CDR3 sequence (DNA): TGTGCCAGCAGCCTAAGGGGTTCCTATAATTCACCCCTCCACTTT. The encoded protein is CASSLRGSYNSPLHF.

In this sample, this clone turned up a few times. This sequence joins TRBV5-1 and TRBJ2-1, with D tentatively TRBD2 (5 bases). Trimming removed 4 bases from V and 6 bases from J, with 20 bases in between. This CDR3 is built from 16 residues. CDR1 and CDR2 from the germline V gene are SGHRS and YFSETQ. The CDR3 here is CASSVSTAGGSNEQFF. The DNA of the CDR3 is TGCGCCAGCAGCGTTTCGACTGCCGGAGGATCCAATGAGCAGTTCTTC. Supplemented by reference TRBV5-1 and TRBJ2-1, the full variable domain reads KAGVTQTPRYLIKTRGQQVTLSCSPISGHRSVSWYQQTPGQGLQFLFEYFSETQRNKGNFPGRFSGRQFSNSRSEMNVSTLELGDSALYLCASSVSTAGGSNEQFFGPGTRLTVL.

This clone was observed a handful of times. The chain links TRBV2 to TRBJ1-2; possibly TRBD1 for D (6 bases). The CDR3 contains 15 residues. Germline loops: CDR1 SNHLY, CDR2 FYNNEI. V lost 0 bases and J 6 bases, leaving 14 bases between the germline ends. The CDR3 DNA sequence: TGTGCCAGCAGTGAAGCGCTTCGGGGGGCAGATGGCTACACCTTC. It translates to CASSEALRGADGYTF. Combining the CDR3 with reference TRBV2 and TRBJ1-2 gives the whole variable domain EPEVTQTPSHQVTQMGQEVILRCVPISNHLYFYWYRQILGQKVEFLVSFYNNEISEKSEIFDDQFSVERPDGSNFTLKIRSTKLEDSAMYFCASSEALRGADGYTFGSGTRLTVV.

This clone turned up a few times. The chain joins TRBV7-2 to TRBJ1-1; D call uncertain. The ends were cut back, 4 bases at V and 11 bases at J, with 17 bases in the middle. The CDR3 totals 13 residues. The germline CDR1 and CDR2 sequences are SGHTA and FQGNSA. CDR3 nucleotide sequence: TGTGCCAGCAGCTCGGACCTGATGGGAGGGGCTTTCTTT. Amino acid sequence: CASSSDLMGGAFF.

This clone showed up just a few times. The V gene is TRBV29-1, the J gene TRBJ2-2; no definite D call. CDR3 length: 13 residues. Germline CDR1 is SQVTM and CDR2 is ANQGSEA. V lost 4 bases, J lost 3 bases, and 9 bases lay in between. Here the CDR3 DNA reads TGCAGCGTTGTTAGCCCCTACACCGGGGAGCTGTTTTTT. It encodes CSVVSPYTGELFF.

The rearrangement joins TRBV4-1 to TRBJ1-1, with 8 bases identical to TRBD1. The CDR3 consists of 17 residues. Per germline, CDR1 MGHRA and CDR2 YSYEKL. The trim removed 4 bases at V and 2 bases at J, leaving 12 bases unmatched. CDR3 nucleotides: TGCGCCAGCAGCCTTGAGACAGGGGCGGTGATCAACACTGAAGCTTTCTTT. Translated: CASSLETGAVINTEAFF.

CDR3 sequence: CASSVYRGDSMNTEAFF. The DNA for the CDR3 is TGTGCCAGTAGTGTGTACAGGGGGGATTCCATGAACACTGAAGCTTTCTTT. J is TRBJ1-1 and V is TRBV19, with 8 bases fitting TRBD1. Germline V CDR1 and CDR2: LNHDA, SQIVND (reference sequence). V lost 5 bases to trimming and J lost 0 bases; unmatched junction nucleotides: 11. The CDR3 has 17 residues.

This clone was seen a few times. This chain uses TRBV18 with TRBJ1-6; 7 bases align to TRBD1. V dropped 3 bases and J dropped 7; count of bases not matched to a gene: 6. The CDR3 totals 15 residues. Germline CDR1 and CDR2: KGHSH and LQKENI. The chain's CDR3 is CASSPTGSGNSPLHF. The CDR3 DNA reads as TGTGCCAGCTCACCGACAGGGTCGGGCAATTCACCCCTCCACTTT.

This clone was detected a few times. The chain joins TRBV7-2 to TRBJ1-5, with 7 bases lining up with TRBD1. Germline CDR1 SGHTA, CDR2 FQGNSA. CDR3 length: 14 residues. The trim removed 4 bases at V and 3 bases at J, leaving 3 bases unmatched. CDR3 in amino acids: CASSWGQTNQPQHF. In nucleotides, the CDR3 is TGTGCCAGCAGCTGGGGACAGACCAATCAGCCCCAGCATTTT. Full variable domain (missing parts from reference TRBV7-2 and TRBJ1-5): GAGVSQSPSNKVTEKGKDVELRCDPISGHTALYWYRQSLGQGLEFLIYFQGNSAPDKSGLPSDRFSAERTGGSVSTLTIQRTQQEDSAVYLCASSWGQTNQPQHFGDGTRLSIL.

The chain recombines TRBV9 with TRBJ1-3; TRBD1 agrees at 8 bases. The CDR3 is 16 amino acids. Germline V CDR1 and CDR2: SGDLS, YYNGEE. The V segment lost 3 bases and the J segment 4 bases; nucleotides outside the gene matches: 9. DNA of the CDR3: TGTGCCAGCAGCGGGGCACCGACAGGGGTGGGAAACACCATATATTTT. Protein: CASSGAPTGVGNTIYF.

This clone was observed a handful of times. J is TRBJ2-3 and V is TRBV5-1; D not resolved. CDR3 length: 16 residues. Trimming removed 2 bases from V and 2 bases from J, with 15 bases in between. The germline gives CDR1 SGHRS, CDR2 YFSETQ. The CDR3 nucleotides are TGCGCCAGCAGCTTAGGTTCGCGGTTTTACACAGATACGCAGTATTTT. Residues: CASSLGSRFYTDTQYF.

The rearrangement joins TRBV7-3 to TRBJ2-3, with D possibly being TRBD1 (5 bases). The CDR3 contains 13 residues. From germline, CDR1 is SGHTA and CDR2 FQGTGA. Trimming pared 4 bases from V and 7 bases from J, leaving 12 bases between. CDR3 nucleotides: TGTGCCAGCAGCTCGACCCGGACACATACGCAGTATTTT. Its protein is CASSSTRTHTQYF.

The chain employs TRBV7-6 and TRBJ2-1; 10 positions match TRBD1. The CDR3 is 17 amino acids. Germline V CDR1 and CDR2: SGHVS, FNYEAQ. The J segment lost 5 bases and the V segment lost 1 base, leaving 8 bases of the junction unmatched. In nucleotides, the CDR3 is TGTGCCAGCAGCTTAGAGGCAGGACAGGGGGGAGACAATGAGCAGTTCTTC. This codes for CASSLEAGQGGDNEQFF.

The table lists this clone with a few counts. The chain couples TRBV5-6 to TRBJ2-7, with TRBD2 matching over 7 bases. V shed 1 base and J 2 bases; nucleotides not matched to a gene: 3. The germline V gene encodes CDR1 SGHDT and CDR2 YYEEEE. CDR3 size: 14 residues. The CDR3 DNA reads TGTGCCAGCAGCTTGTATCGGGGGGCCTACGAGCAGTACGTC. It yields the protein CASSLYRGAYEQYV.

A few counts support this clone. This rearrangement joins TRBV6-1 to TRBJ2-7, with TRBD1 identical over 10 bases. Germline V gene data show CDR1 as MNHNS and CDR2 as SASEGT. Trimming at V came to 6 bases and at J to 5 bases, leaving 7 bases not matched to a gene. The CDR3 length is 14 residues. CDR3 nucleotides: TGTGCCAGCAGGCCCGGGACAGGGGTCAACGAGCAGTACTTC. Translation: CASRPGTGVNEQYF.

This clone was picked up a small number of times. The rearrangement links TRBV2 to TRBJ1-5; TRBD1 might be the D (5 bases). Germline CDR1 and CDR2: SNHLY and FYNNEI. The CDR3 extends over 15 amino acids. The V and J ends lost 5 bases and 1 base respectively, with 12 bases between them. CDR3 coding DNA: TGTGCCAGCAGTACAGGTAGGACAAGCAATCAGCCCCAGCATTTT. Translating it yields CASSTGRTSNQPQHF. Looking up the rest from reference TRBV2 and TRBJ1-5 gives the full variable domain: EPEVTQTPSHQVTQMGQEVILRCVPISNHLYFYWYRQILGQKVEFLVSFYNNEISEKSEIFDDQFSVERPDGSNFTLKIRSTKLEDSAMYFCASSTGRTSNQPQHFGDGTRLSIL.

This sequence joins TRBV7-6 and TRBJ2-5, with 16 bases that match TRBD2. The CDR3 sequence is 17 residues long. V lost 5 bases and J lost 1; bases outside the gene matches: 4. Germline loops: CDR1 SGHVS, CDR2 FNYEAQ. The CDR3: CASSMGLAGGFQETQYF. The CDR3 region has the DNA TGTGCCAGCAGCATGGGACTAGCGGGGGGGTTCCAAGAGACCCAGTACTTC.

This clone appeared a few times. This chain links TRBV6-6 with TRBJ1-2; D may be TRBD1 (6 bases). Per germline, CDR1 MNHNY and CDR2 SVGAGI (reference sequence). The CDR3 loop spans 15 amino acids. V lost 2 bases, J lost 5 bases, and 15 bases lay in between. The CDR3 coding sequence is TGTGCCAGCAGTTACGGCGGGGGCGCAGGGTATGGCTACACCTTC. It is translated as CASSYGGGAGYGYTF.

This clone was seen a handful of times. The genes are TRBV7-2 and TRBJ2-5; D might be TRBD2 (7 bases). Germline CDR1 reads SGHTA; CDR2 reads FQGNSA. There are 14 residues in the CDR3. V lost 2 bases, J lost 5 bases, and 12 bases lay in between. The CDR3 nucleotides read TGTGCCAGCAGCTTAATCGGGGGGCCGGAGACCCAGTACTTC. It translates to CASSLIGGPETQYF.

The CDR3 here is CASSYGQETEAFF. CDR3 nucleotide sequence: TGTGCCAGCAGTTATGGGCAAGAGACTGAAGCTTTCTTT. The chain carries TRBV6-5 and TRBJ1-1, with unresolved D. CDR1 and CDR2 from the germline V gene are MNHEY and SVGAGI. V was trimmed by 3 bases and J by 5 bases, leaving 10 bases between them. The CDR3 loop spans 13 amino acids.

The chain combines TRBV6-1 with TRBJ2-3; 8 nucleotides agree with TRBD2. CDR1 MNHNS and CDR2 SASEGT come from the germline V gene. The CDR3 runs 17 residues. V lost 0 bases and J lost 2; bases outside the gene matches: 7. The CDR3 protein is CASSEALRGGYTDTQYF. The CDR3, as DNA: TGTGCCAGCAGTGAAGCGCTTCGGGGGGGCTACACAGATACGCAGTATTTT.

This clone was recorded a few times. This chain links TRBV27 with TRBJ2-5; D is ambiguous. The V gene's germline CDR1 is MNHEY and CDR2 SMNVEV (reference sequence). V was shortened by 2 bases and J by 1 base, with 11 bases between the two germline ends. This CDR3 has 15 residues. In nucleotides, the CDR3 is TGTGCCAGCAGTTTAGTAAGCCCTCCCCAAGAGACCCAGTACTTC. It is translated as CASSLVSPPQETQYF.

This clone was detected a few times. The V gene is TRBV19, the J gene TRBJ1-1; no definite D call. Germline CDR1 is LNHDA and CDR2 is SQIVND (reference sequence). With 5 bases removed from V and 0 bases from J, the gap between germline ends came to 16 bases. This CDR3 has 16 residues. As DNA, the CDR3 is TGTGCCAGTAGTTTTACGGGAGGTCAGGTGAACACTGAAGCTTTCTTT. Its translation: CASSFTGGQVNTEAFF.